The present entry profiles one T cell receptor beta chain with its context. Its antigen is not identified. The data stem from a study of OX40 agonist ivuxolimab in advanced cancers. Regarding the study as a whole: Clones of CD4+ and CD8+ blood T cells grew by week 6 at doses of 0.1 to 3.0 mg/kg.

Libraries were prepared by immunoSEQ multiplex PCR; TCRdb keeps only in-frame clonotypes and omits some of them. Of fewer than 40,000 clones in the sample, less than 85% are singletons; the top ten hold 9.5% to 12%. The CDR3 covers 15 residues. CDR1 MRHNA and CDR2 SNTAGT come from the germline V gene. The sample was CD4+ or CD8+ T cells sorted from blood, taken in a trial of the OX40 agonist ivuxolimab. This chain connects TRBV6-4 to TRBJ1-6; 8 bases are a match to TRBD1. The source is an adult with an advanced solid tumor such as melanoma, head and neck, liver or kidney cancer. CDR3 amino acids: CALVDRGLDNSPLHF. The CDR3 nucleotides read TGTGCGTTGGTTGACAGGGGTCTCGATAATTCACCCCTCCACTTT.